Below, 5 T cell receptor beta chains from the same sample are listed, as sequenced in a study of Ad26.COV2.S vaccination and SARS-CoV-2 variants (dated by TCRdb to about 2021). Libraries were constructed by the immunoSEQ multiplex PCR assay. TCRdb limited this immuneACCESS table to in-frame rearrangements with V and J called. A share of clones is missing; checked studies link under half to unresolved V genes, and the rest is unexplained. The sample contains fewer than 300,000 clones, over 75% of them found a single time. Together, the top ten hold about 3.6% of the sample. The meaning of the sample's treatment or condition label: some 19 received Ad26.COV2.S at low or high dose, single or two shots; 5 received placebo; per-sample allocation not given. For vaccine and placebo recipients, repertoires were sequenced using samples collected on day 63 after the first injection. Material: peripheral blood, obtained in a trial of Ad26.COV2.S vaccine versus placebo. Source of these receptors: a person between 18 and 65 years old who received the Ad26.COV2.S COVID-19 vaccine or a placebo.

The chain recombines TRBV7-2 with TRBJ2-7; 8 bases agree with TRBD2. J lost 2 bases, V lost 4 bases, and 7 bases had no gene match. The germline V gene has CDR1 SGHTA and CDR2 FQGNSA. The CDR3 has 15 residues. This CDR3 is CASSSYSGTTYEQYF. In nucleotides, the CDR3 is TGTGCCAGCAGCTCCTATAGCGGGACCACCTACGAGCAGTACTTC.

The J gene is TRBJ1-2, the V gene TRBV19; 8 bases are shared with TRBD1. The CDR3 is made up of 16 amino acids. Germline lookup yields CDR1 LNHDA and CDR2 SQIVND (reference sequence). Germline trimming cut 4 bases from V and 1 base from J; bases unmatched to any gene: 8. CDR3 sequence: CASSRPGTGRNYGYTF. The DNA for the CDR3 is TGTGCCAGTAGTAGACCCGGGACAGGCCGTAACTATGGCTACACCTTC.

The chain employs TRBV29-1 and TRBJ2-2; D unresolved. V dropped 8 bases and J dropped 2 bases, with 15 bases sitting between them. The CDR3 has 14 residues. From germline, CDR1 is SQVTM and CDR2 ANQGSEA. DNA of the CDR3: TGCAGCATAACGCGGAGACCAAACACCGGGGAGCTGTTTTTT. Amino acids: CSITRRPNTGELFF.

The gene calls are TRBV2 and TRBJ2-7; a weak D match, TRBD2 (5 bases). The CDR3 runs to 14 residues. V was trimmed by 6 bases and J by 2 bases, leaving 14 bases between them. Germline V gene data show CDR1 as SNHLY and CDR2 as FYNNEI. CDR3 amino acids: CASSTLRGPYEQYF. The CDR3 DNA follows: TGTGCCAGCAGCACCCTGAGAGGGCCCTACGAGCAGTACTTC.

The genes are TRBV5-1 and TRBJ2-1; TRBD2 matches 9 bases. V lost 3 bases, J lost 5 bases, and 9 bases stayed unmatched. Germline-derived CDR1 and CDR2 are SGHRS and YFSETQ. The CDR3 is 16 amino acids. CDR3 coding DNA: TGCGCCAGCAGCTCTGGGGCGGGAGGGCCCGACAATGAGCAGTTCTTC. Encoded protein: CASSSGAGGPDNEQFF.